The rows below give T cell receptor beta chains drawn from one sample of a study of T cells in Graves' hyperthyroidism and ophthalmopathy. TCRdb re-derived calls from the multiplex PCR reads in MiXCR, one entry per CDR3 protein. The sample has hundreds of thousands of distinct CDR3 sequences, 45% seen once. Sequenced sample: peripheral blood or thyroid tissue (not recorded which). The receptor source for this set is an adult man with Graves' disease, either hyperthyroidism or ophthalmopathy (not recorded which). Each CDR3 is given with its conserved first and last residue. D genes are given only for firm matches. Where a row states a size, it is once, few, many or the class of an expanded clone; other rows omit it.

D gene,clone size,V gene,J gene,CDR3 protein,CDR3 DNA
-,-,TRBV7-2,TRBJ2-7,CASSLSEATYEQYF,TGTGCCAGCAGCTTATCGGAGGCAACCTACGAGCAGTACTTC
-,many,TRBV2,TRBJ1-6,CASSETIWGSPLHF,TGTGCCAGCAGTGAAACGATCTGGGGTTCACCCCTCCACTTT
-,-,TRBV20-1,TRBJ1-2,CSAPSSTGYGYTF,TGCAGTGCCCCTTCCTCTACAGGCTATGGCTACACCTTC
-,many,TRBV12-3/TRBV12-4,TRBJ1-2,CASSLGNQPGYYGYTF,TGTGCCAGCAGTTTAGGCAACCAACCCGGCTACTATGGCTACACCTTC
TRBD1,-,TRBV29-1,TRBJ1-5,CSVAGTAGQPQHF,TGCAGCGTTGCAGGGACAGCCGGTCAGCCCCAGCATTTT
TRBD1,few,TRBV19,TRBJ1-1,CASSLFGTDTEAFF,TGTGCCAGCAGCCTATTCGGGACAGACACTGAAGCTTTCTTT
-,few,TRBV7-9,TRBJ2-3,CASSSRTDTQYF,TGTGCCAGCAGCTCGCGGACAGATACGCAGTATTTT
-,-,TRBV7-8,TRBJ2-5,CASSLTGWPETQYF,TGTGCCAGCAGCTTAACGGGATGGCCGGAGACCCAGTACTTC
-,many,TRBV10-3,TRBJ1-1,CAISDGENTEAFF,TGTGCCATCAGTGACGGCGAGAACACTGAAGCTTTCTTT
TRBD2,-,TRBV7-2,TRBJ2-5,CASSLPLGEGETQYF,TGTGCCAGCAGCCTCCCATTGGGGGAGGGAGAGACCCAGTACTTC
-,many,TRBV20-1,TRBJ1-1,CSARAGDTEAFF,TGCAGTGCTAGAGCCGGGGACACTGAAGCTTTCTTT
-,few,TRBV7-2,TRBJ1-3,CASSRLQGRNTIYF,TGTGCCAGCAGCCGACTTCAGGGGCGGAACACCATATATTTT
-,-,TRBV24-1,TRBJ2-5,CARVVGEQETQYF,TGTGCTAGAGTAGTGGGGGAACAAGAGACCCAGTACTTC
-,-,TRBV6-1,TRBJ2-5,CASRPRGGHAETQYF,TGTGCCAGTCGACCTAGGGGGGGACACGCCGAGACCCAGTACTTC
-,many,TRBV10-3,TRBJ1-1,CAIMRDMNTEAFF,TGTGCCATCATGAGGGACATGAACACTGAAGCTTTCTTT
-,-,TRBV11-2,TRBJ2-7,CASSLEPPGASYEQYF,TGTGCCAGCAGCTTAGAACCCCCGGGGGCCTCCTACGAGCAGTACTTC
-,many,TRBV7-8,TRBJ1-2,CASSLAGGLNYGYTF,TGTGCCAGCAGCTTAGCGGGTGGACTGAACTATGGCTACACCTTC
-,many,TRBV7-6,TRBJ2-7,CASSQQGPYEQYF,TGTGCCAGCAGCCAACAGGGCCCCTACGAGCAGTACTTC
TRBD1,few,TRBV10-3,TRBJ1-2,CASSTTGDTNYGYTF,TGTGCCAGCAGCACCACAGGGGACACAAACTATGGCTACACCTTC
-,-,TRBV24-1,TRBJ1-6,CATSDPREGPNSPLHF,TGTGCCACCAGTGACCCTAGGGAGGGACCAAATTCACCCCTCCACTTT
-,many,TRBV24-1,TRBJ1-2,CATSDGGYYGYTF,TGTGCCACCAGTGATGGCGGATACTATGGCTACACCTTC
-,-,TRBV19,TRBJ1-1,CATSSNWYMNTEAFF,TGTGCCACCTCAAGTAATTGGTATATGAACACTGAAGCTTTCTTT
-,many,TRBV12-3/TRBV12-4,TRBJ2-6,CASSPGASGANVLTF,TGTGCCAGCAGCCCAGGAGCCTCTGGGGCCAACGTCCTGACTTTC
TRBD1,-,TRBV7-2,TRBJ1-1,CASSLEGGAFLSNTEAFF,TGTGCCAGCAGCTTAGAAGGGGGCGCTTTTCTCTCAAACACTGAAGCTTTCTTT
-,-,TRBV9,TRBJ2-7,CASSLDRDTSSYEQYF,TGTGCCAGCAGCTTAGACCGGGACACGAGCTCCTACGAGCAGTACTTC
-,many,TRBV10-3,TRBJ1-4,CAISETGLATNEKLFF,TGTGCCATCAGTGAAACAGGGCTTGCAACTAATGAAAAACTGTTTTTT
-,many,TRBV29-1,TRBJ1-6,CSVVTKLGSPLHF,TGCAGCGTTGTGACCAAATTAGGTTCACCCCTCCACTTT
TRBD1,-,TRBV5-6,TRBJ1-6,CASSLGSGGNSPLHF,TGTGCCAGCAGCTTGGGTTCAGGGGGAAATTCACCCCTCCACTTT
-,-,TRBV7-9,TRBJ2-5,CASSGGPGRETQYF,TGTGCCAGCAGTGGGGGGCCGGGGCGAGAGACCCAGTACTTC
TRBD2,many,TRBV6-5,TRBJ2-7,CASSYRGLAPAYEQYF,TGTGCCAGCAGTTACCGAGGACTAGCGCCGGCCTACGAGCAGTACTTC
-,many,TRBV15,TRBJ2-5,CATSRTGETQYF,TGTGCCACCAGCAGGACTGGAGAGACCCAGTACTTC
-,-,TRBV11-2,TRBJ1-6,CASSFTPPGDRRSPLHF,TGTGCCAGCAGCTTTACCCCCCCGGGTGATAGGAGGTCACCCCTCCACTTT
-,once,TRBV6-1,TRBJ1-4,CASHGGGLFF,TGTGCCAGCCACGGGGGCGGTCTGTTTTTT
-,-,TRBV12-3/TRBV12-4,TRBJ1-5,CASSSSRDSNQPQHF,TGTGCCAGCAGTTCTTCTAGAGATAGCAATCAGCCCCAGCATTTT
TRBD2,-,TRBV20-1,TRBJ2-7,CSARDGSGGIHEQYF,TGCAGTGCTAGAGATGGTAGCGGGGGTATCCACGAGCAGTACTTC
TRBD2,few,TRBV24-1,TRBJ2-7,CASRIAGAYEQYF,TGTGCCAGCCGGATAGCGGGAGCCTACGAGCAGTACTTC
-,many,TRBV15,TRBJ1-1,CATKAGMNTEAFF,TGTGCCACCAAGGCAGGGATGAACACTGAAGCTTTCTTT
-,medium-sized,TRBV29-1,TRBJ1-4,CSVGTTNEKLFF,TGCAGCGTTGGGACAACTAATGAAAAACTGTTTTTT
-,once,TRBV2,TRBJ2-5,CASTALAEQPQYF,TGTGCCAGCACCGCCTTGGCGGAGCAGCCCCAGTACTTC
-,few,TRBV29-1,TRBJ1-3,CSVRSSGNTIYF,TGCAGCGTGCGAAGCTCTGGAAACACCATATATTTT
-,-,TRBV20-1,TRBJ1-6,CSASPGTRSSPLHF,TGCAGTGCTAGTCCGGGGACCCGGAGTTCACCCCTCCACTTT
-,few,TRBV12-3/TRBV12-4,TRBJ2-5,CASSLAGSETQYF,TGTGCCAGCAGTTTAGCGGGATCAGAGACCCAGTACTTC
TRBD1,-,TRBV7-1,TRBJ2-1,CASSSRDRGPNEQFF,TGTGCCAGCAGCTCCCGGGACAGGGGGCCTAATGAGCAGTTCTTC
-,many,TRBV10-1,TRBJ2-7,CASSEKGYEQYF,TGCGCCAGCAGTGAGAAAGGCTACGAGCAGTACTTC
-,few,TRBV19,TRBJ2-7,CASRSGAYEQYF,TGTGCCAGTAGAAGCGGAGCCTACGAGCAGTACTTC
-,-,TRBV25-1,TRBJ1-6,CARSRSGNPSPLHF,TGTGCTAGATCTCGGTCCGGGAACCCTTCACCCCTCCACTTT
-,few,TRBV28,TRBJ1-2,CASSYSQGQDYGYTF,TGTGCCAGCAGTTATTCGCAGGGCCAAGACTATGGCTACACCTTC
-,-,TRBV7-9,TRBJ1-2,CASSLGGYLDGYTF,TGTGCCAGCAGCTTGGGGGGGTATCTAGATGGCTACACCTTC
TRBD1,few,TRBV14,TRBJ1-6,CASSTSGTGDSPLHF,TGTGCCAGCTCAACCTCCGGGACAGGGGATTCACCCCTCCACTTT
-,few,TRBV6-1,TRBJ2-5,CASSYSLVGETQYF,TGTGCCAGCAGTTACTCACTAGTGGGAGAGACCCAGTACTTC
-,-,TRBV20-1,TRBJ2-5,CSAREINTITRETQYF,TGCAGTGCTAGAGAAATCAACACCATTACTCGAGAGACCCAGTACTTC
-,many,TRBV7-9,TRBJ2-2,CASSSQNLPTGELFF,TGTGCCAGCAGCTCCCAAAACCTACCCACCGGGGAGCTGTTTTTT
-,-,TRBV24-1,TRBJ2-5,CATTWENTEETQYF,TGTGCCACCACCTGGGAGAACACTGAGGAGACCCAGTACTTC
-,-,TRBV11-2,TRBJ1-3,CASSQPGGGSTIYF,TGTGCCAGCAGCCAACCTGGGGGTGGAAGCACCATATATTTT
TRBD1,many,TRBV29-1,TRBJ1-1,CSGYRGTEAFF,TGCAGCGGCTACAGGGGTACTGAAGCTTTCTTT
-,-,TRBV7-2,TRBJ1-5,CASSWGMAQHF,TGTGCCAGCAGCTGGGGAATGGCCCAGCATTTT
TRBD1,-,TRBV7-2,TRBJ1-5,CASSSGGQNQPQHF,TGTGCCAGCAGCTCGGGGGGACAGAATCAGCCCCAGCATTTT